A single sample is the source of the 25 T cell receptor beta chains below, sequenced in a study of PD-1 blockade in mismatch repair-deficient tumors. Profiling relied on immunoSEQ multiplex PCR, and the TCRdb table lists in-frame clones only, not all of them. The data contain roughly 15,000 clones, 80% to 85% of them singletons. This sample comprised PBMCs, obtained 4 weeks after starting pembrolizumab. These receptors were collected from an adult with mismatch repair-deficient cancer.

Concerning this clone itself: The DNA is omitted, as the CDR3 cannot be located on it reliably, and the CDR3 follows TCRdb's listing. The V and J genes are TRBV28 and TRBJ2-4; TRBD1 reflects the table's D call only, with no check against the DNA. The CDR3 has 19 residues if both end residues are counted. Per the germline V gene, CDR1 is MDHEN and CDR2 is SYDVKM. CDR3: CASSSSGQGPGRAKNIQYF.

The V and J genes are TRBV19 and TRBJ2-7, with D hard to call. The CDR3 consists of 15 residues. V lost 3 bases and J lost 4, with 16 bases in between. CDR1 LNHDA and CDR2 SQIVND come from the germline V gene (reference sequence). The CDR3 is CASSISVQRTYEQYF. As DNA, the CDR3 is TGTGCCAGTAGTATTTCGGTACAGAGAACTTACGAGCAGTACTTC.

This chain joins TRBV19 and TRBJ1-5, with 8 bases aligning to TRBD1. Germline values: CDR1 LNHDA, CDR2 SQIVND (reference sequence). The CDR3 runs 15 residues. The junction had 1 base not matched to a gene; V was cut back by 1 base and J by 2 bases. CDR3 nucleotides: TGTGCCAGTAGTATAGGGGACAGGCGCAATCAGCCCCAGCATTTT. It translates to CASSIGDRRNQPQHF.

This clone was seen only a few times. This CDR3 is CASSRAGTGDEQYF. CDR3 coding DNA: TGTGCCAGCAGCCGTGCCGGGACAGGGGACGAGCAGTACTTC. The gene calls are TRBV5-4 and TRBJ2-7, with 10 bases aligning to TRBD1. The CDR3 is 14 residues long. Germline assignment: CDR1 SGHNT and CDR2 YYREEE (reference sequence). Trimming cost V 4 bases and J 5 bases; bases outside gene matches: 6. Based on the CDR3 plus reference TRBV5-4 and TRBJ2-7, the full variable domain is ETGVTQSPTHLIKTRGQQVTLRCSSQSGHNTVSWYQQALGQGPQFIFQYYREEENGRGNFPPRFSGLQFPNYSSELNVNALELDDSALYLCASSRAGTGDEQYFGPGTRLTVT.

This rearrangement joins TRBV9 to TRBJ2-1; 11 bases align to TRBD2. The CDR3 length is 15 residues. Trimming cost V 2 bases and J 6 bases; bases outside gene matches: 4. CDR1 SGDLS and CDR2 YYNGEE come from the germline V gene. CDR3 in amino acids: CASSVGLAASNEQFF. CDR3 in DNA: TGTGCCAGCAGCGTGGGACTAGCGGCCTCCAATGAGCAGTTCTTC.

V gene TRBV21-1 combines with J gene TRBJ1-3; the listed D gene, TRBD1, was not tested against the DNA. TRBV21-1 is labeled a pseudogene. This CDR3 region has 17 residues. Here the CDR3 DNA reads TGTGCCAGCAGCAGACCGGGACAGCGATTTTTCGGAAACACCATATATTTT. Amino acids: CASSRPGQRFFGNTIYF.

V and J are TRBV5-6 and TRBJ1-5; weak D call: TRBD1 (5 bases). The V gene's germline CDR1 is SGHDT and CDR2 YYEEEE. CDR3 size: 18 residues. V was shortened by 0 bases and J by 2 bases, with 18 bases between the two germline ends. CDR3 sequence: CASSLAGWGGGGNQPQHF. In DNA, the CDR3 is TGTGCCAGCAGCTTGGCAGGGTGGGGAGGTGGGGGCAATCAGCCCCAGCATTTT.

The gene calls are TRBV2 and TRBJ2-7; D is perhaps TRBD2 (6 bases). Germline assignment: CDR1 SNHLY and CDR2 FYNNEI. The CDR3 is 15 residues long. V was clipped by 6 bases and J by 3 bases, with 18 bases between them. CDR3 coding DNA: TGTGCCAGCAGGGGAGACGGGGGAACGGTCTACGAGCAGTACTTC. Encoded protein: CASRGDGGTVYEQYF.

The V call is TRBV28, the J call TRBJ2-7; D possibly corresponds to TRBD1 (5 bases). The V end lost 1 base, the J end lost 4 bases, and 8 bases lay between the germline ends. CDR1 is MDHEN and CDR2 is SYDVKM in the germline V gene. The CDR3 is 13 amino acids. CDR3 region: CASSLLGLYEQYF. The CDR3 DNA reads TGTGCCAGCAGTTTATTGGGGCTTTACGAGCAGTACTTC.

The chain couples TRBV27 to TRBJ1-4; D may be TRBD1 (5 bases). This CDR3 spans 14 amino acids. V dropped 3 bases and J dropped 8 bases, with 13 bases sitting between them. Looked up from germline, CDR1 is MNHEY and CDR2 is SMNVEV (reference sequence). CDR3 nucleotides: TGTGCCAGCAGTTTTACCAGGGAAAACGAAAAACTGTTTTTT. Protein: CASSFTRENEKLFF.

The V call is TRBV30, the J call TRBJ1-5, with TRBD1 as a possible D gene (5 bases). The V end was cut by 2 bases, the J end by 0 bases, with 11 bases between. Germline V gives CDR1 GTSNPN, CDR2 SVGIG (reference sequence). CDR3 length equals 15 residues. This CDR3 is CAWSTGTNSNQPQHF. The CDR3, as DNA: TGTGCCTGGAGTACCGGGACTAATAGCAATCAGCCCCAGCATTTT.

This chain joins TRBV30 and TRBJ1-4; no firm D call. Germline CDR1 reads GTSNPN; CDR2 reads SVGIG (reference sequence). The CDR3 totals 12 residues. V lost 0 bases and J lost 5, with 4 bases in between. The CDR3 spells CAWSVQNEKLFF. In nucleotides, the CDR3 is TGTGCCTGGAGTGTCCAAAATGAAAAACTGTTTTTT.

This clone was counted only a few times. CDR3: CAITGTANSYEQYF. In DNA, the CDR3 is TGTGCCATCACCGGGACTGCTAACTCCTACGAGCAGTACTTC. V and J are TRBV10-3 and TRBJ2-7; D is perhaps TRBD2 (6 bases). V was clipped by 7 bases and J by 0 bases, with 13 bases between them. The CDR3 consists of 14 residues. The germline gives CDR1 ENHRY, CDR2 SYGVKD.

CDR3 sequence (DNA): TGTGCCTGGAACCGACAGGGCGCGGATGAGCAGTTCTTC. Its protein is CAWNRQGADEQFF. V is TRBV30 and J is TRBJ2-1; TRBD1 matches 7 bases. Germline V gene data show CDR1 as GTSNPN and CDR2 as SVGIG (reference sequence). The trim removed 4 bases at V and 8 bases at J, leaving 8 bases unmatched. The CDR3 has 13 residues.

The chain is built from TRBV7-8 and TRBJ2-5; 10 positions agree with TRBD2. V lost 5 bases and J lost 1; bases outside the gene matches: 7. The germline V gene encodes CDR1 SGHVS and CDR2 FQNEAQ. The CDR3 is 16 residues long. CDR3: CASSLTGTSAQETQYF. As DNA, the CDR3 is TGTGCCAGCAGCCTCACCGGGACTAGCGCCCAAGAGACCCAGTACTTC.

This chain links TRBV9 with TRBJ2-7, with 9 bases lining up with TRBD1. The CDR3 is made up of 15 amino acids. CDR1 and CDR2 (germline): SGDLS, YYNGEE. Unmatched junction bases numbered 6, after V lost 3 bases and J lost 2 bases. Written as DNA, the CDR3 is TGTGCCAGCAGCGCATCCGGGACAGGGCCCTACGAGCAGTACTTC. Translated: CASSASGTGPYEQYF.

The CDR3 loop reads CASSLGQGISYEQYF. In DNA, the CDR3 is TGTGCCAGCAGCTTGGGACAGGGAATTTCCTACGAGCAGTACTTC. The chain recombines TRBV11-2 with TRBJ2-7, with TRBD1 matching over 9 bases. The CDR3 contains 15 residues. Germline lookup yields CDR1 SGHAT and CDR2 FQNNGV. Trimming cost V 3 bases and J 1 base; bases outside gene matches: 4.

The gene calls are TRBV5-4 and TRBJ1-1, with 9 nucleotides matching TRBD1. Trimming cost V 2 bases and J 6 bases; bases outside gene matches: 5. CDR1 is SGHNT, CDR2 YYREEE, per germline (reference sequence). The CDR3 is made up of 14 amino acids. CDR3 DNA: TGTGCCAGCAGCTTAACAGGGGGCGGCCCTGAAGCTTTCTTT. This encodes CASSLTGGGPEAFF. Full variable domain (outside the CDR3, taken from reference TRBV5-4 and TRBJ1-1): ETGVTQSPTHLIKTRGQQVTLRCSSQSGHNTVSWYQQALGQGPQFIFQYYREEENGRGNFPPRFSGLQFPNYSSELNVNALELDDSALYLCASSLTGGGPEAFFGQGTRLTVV.

In its sample, this clone was seen once. This chain's CDR3 is CASSLLGDRSSGANVLTF. The CDR3 DNA is TGTGCCAGCAGCTTGTTAGGGGACAGGAGCTCTGGGGCCAACGTCCTGACTTTC. The genes are TRBV5-4 and TRBJ2-6; 8 bases line up with TRBD1. V shed 1 base, J shed 0 bases, and the junction held 6 bases outside the gene matches. The CDR3 runs to 18 residues. The germline gives CDR1 SGHNT, CDR2 YYREEE (reference sequence).

The CDR3, as DNA: TGTGCCATCAGCTACAGGGATCTCTCCTACAATGAGCAGTTCTTC. It yields the protein CAISYRDLSYNEQFF. The chain couples TRBV10-3 to TRBJ2-1; perhaps TRBD1 as D (6 bases). Germline V gene data show CDR1 as ENHRY and CDR2 as SYGVKD. This CDR3 is 15 amino acids long. V gave up 6 bases and J gave up 0 bases, with 12 bases separating them.

The CDR3 DNA reads TGTGCCAGCAAGAGGACAGGAACTAATGAAAAACTGTTTTTT. Amino acid sequence: CASKRTGTNEKLFF. The chain uses TRBV19 and TRBJ1-4, with TRBD1 matching 7 bases. Germline V gives CDR1 LNHDA, CDR2 SQIVND (reference sequence). V lost 9 bases, J lost 1 base, and 5 bases stayed unmatched. CDR3 length: 14 amino acids.

The chain couples TRBV4-2 to TRBJ1-2, with D unresolved. V was pared by 3 bases and J by 4 bases, with 21 bases between. This CDR3 comprises 17 residues. The germline gives CDR1 LGHNA, CDR2 YNFKEQ. CDR3 sequence: CASSHDSVDVEIYGYTF. CDR3 nucleotide sequence: TGTGCCAGCAGCCACGATTCCGTCGATGTGGAGATCTATGGCTACACCTTC.

The chain recombines TRBV7-2 with TRBJ2-3; D is perhaps TRBD2 (5 bases). There are 14 residues in the CDR3. The germline gives CDR1 SGHTA, CDR2 FQGNSA. V lost 4 bases and J 7 bases, leaving 15 bases between the germline ends. CDR3 nucleotide sequence: TGTGCCAGCAGCTCCACCCCGGCCGGGAATACGCAGTATTTT. It specifies CASSSTPAGNTQYF.

This chain links TRBV30 with TRBJ1-2, with D possibly being TRBD1 (5 bases). The CDR3 spans 13 residues. The V gene lost 1 base and the J gene lost 7 bases, with 13 bases spanning the gap. The V gene's germline CDR1 is GTSNPN and CDR2 SVGIG (reference sequence). The CDR3 spells CAWSGQLSFGYTF. The CDR3, as DNA: TGTGCCTGGAGTGGACAGTTAAGCTTTGGCTACACCTTC.

The rearrangement links TRBV7-9 to TRBJ1-5; no firm D call. This CDR3 has 14 amino acids. Trimming pared 6 bases from V and 2 bases from J, leaving 11 bases between. Germline CDR1 is SEHNR and CDR2 is FQNEAQ (reference sequence). The CDR3 protein is CASSQLGGNQPQHF. DNA for the CDR3: TGTGCCAGCAGTCAATTAGGAGGCAATCAGCCCCAGCATTTT.